This section outlines one TCR beta chain sequence together with its context. Its antigen is not identified. This sample is part of a study of shared clonotypes between healthy human individuals. Across the study: The study used three CD4 naive, three CD4 memory, two CD8 naive and one CD8 memory plate per donor. Study results and limitations: Unshared clonotypes carried lower generation probabilities than those common to all four donors. Four donors had about 5% of their naive CD4 clonotypes in common.

CD45RO-negative cells were positively selected for CCR7, leaving out terminally differentiated effector memory CD45RA+ cells. Sorted-subset replicate PCR reactions were performed with approximately 190 ng DNA, corresponding to roughly 31,000 T cell genomes. The assay was immunoSEQ multiplex PCR, and TCRdb's table has in-frame clones only and misses some. The data show about 680,000 clones, around 90% seen once. The CDR3 length is 15 residues. Trimming removed 4 bases at V and 7 bases at J, with 17 bases between. Per the germline V gene, CDR1 is SGHDT and CDR2 is YYEEEE. The sequence was collected from a young man in good health. This chain connects TRBV5-6 to TRBJ2-2; D perhaps matches TRBD1 (7 bases). Sequencing input: naive CD8+ T cells sorted from blood. The CDR3 DNA follows: TGTGCCAGCAGCCACGGGCCAGGGGGGATCGGGGAGCTGTTTTTT. This codes for CASSHGPGGIGELFF.